This entry lists 14 T cell receptor beta chains sequenced from one sample in a study of OX40 agonist ivuxolimab in advanced cancers. Only in-frame clones appear in the TCRdb table, and some are missing; sequencing was by immunoSEQ multiplex PCR. The repertoire consists of 55,000 to 80,000 clones, with around 85% occurring once and the leading ten covering roughly 1%. This specimen consisted of CD4+ or CD8+ T cells sorted from blood, obtained in a trial of the OX40 agonist ivuxolimab. The receptors were gathered from an adult with an advanced solid tumor such as melanoma, head and neck, liver or kidney cancer.

This clone is classed as medium-sized. This chain uses TRBV6-1 with TRBJ1-6, with D perhaps TRBD1 (5 bases). V was cut by 6 bases and J by 8 bases, with 14 bases left in between. The CDR3 length is 14 residues. Germline CDR1 MNHNS, CDR2 SASEGT. This CDR3 reads CASRLGLWDSPLHF. CDR3 sequence (DNA): TGTGCCAGCAGACTGGGGCTGTGGGATTCACCCCTCCACTTT.

In DNA form, the CDR3 reads TGTGCCAGCAGCCTTCGGGGGACTGAAGCTTTCTTT. As protein: CASSLRGTEAFF. The rearrangement joins TRBV5-8 to TRBJ1-1; D is perhaps TRBD1 (5 bases). V lost 4 bases to trimming and J lost 5 bases, with 9 bases between them. The CDR3 totals 12 residues. Germline values: CDR1 SGHTS, CDR2 YDEGEE.

The chain joins TRBV2 to TRBJ2-5, with TRBD1 identical over 9 bases. The CDR3 length is 16 residues. From germline, CDR1 is SNHLY and CDR2 FYNNEI. J was trimmed by 6 bases and V by 4 bases; bases with no gene match: 12. CDR3 protein: CASSGVGQGRGKTQYF. As DNA, the CDR3 is TGTGCCAGCAGTGGAGTGGGACAGGGACGGGGCAAGACCCAGTACTTC.

This chain links TRBV6-5 with TRBJ2-7, with D possibly matching TRBD1 (7 bases). CDR3 size: 14 residues. Germline V gene lookup returns CDR1 MNHEY and CDR2 SVGAGI. V shed 6 bases and J shed 0 bases, with 12 bases lying between them. The CDR3: CASSTRGDSYEQYF. CDR3 coding DNA: TGTGCCAGCAGCACCAGGGGGGACTCCTACGAGCAGTACTTC.

The genes are TRBV9 and TRBJ2-2; D remains unclear. V was clipped by 0 bases and J by 0 bases, with 9 bases between them. Germline V gene sequence: CDR1 SGDLS, CDR2 YYNGEE. This CDR3 is built from 16 residues. CDR3 coding DNA: TGTGCCAGCAGCGTAGGTAATAACGCGAACACCGGGGAGCTGTTTTTT. Its protein is CASSVGNNANTGELFF.

The chain has TRBV18 and TRBJ2-4; D perhaps matches TRBD2 (5 bases). Germline CDR1 is KGHSH and CDR2 is LQKENI. The CDR3 loop spans 16 amino acids. Deletions cut 3 bases from V and 2 bases from J, with 14 bases between. CDR3 bases: TGTGCCAGCTCACCCGAGACTACCCTAACCAAAAACATTCAGTACTTC. Translating gives CASSPETTLTKNIQYF.

This chain connects TRBV19 to TRBJ2-1, with 8 positions matching TRBD2. The junction had 1 base not matched to a gene; V was cut back by 5 bases and J by 4 bases. This CDR3 spans 13 amino acids. Germline assignment: CDR1 LNHDA and CDR2 SQIVND (reference sequence). The chain's CDR3 is CASSREGYNEQFF. CDR3 coding DNA: TGTGCCAGTAGTCGGGAGGGGTACAATGAGCAGTTCTTC.

This clone came up once. The chain has TRBV6-1 and TRBJ2-7; D may correspond to TRBD1 or TRBD2 (5 bases each). Germline CDR1 reads MNHNS; CDR2 reads SASEGT. V was cut by 6 bases and J by 6 bases, with 18 bases left in between. CDR3 length: 14 amino acids. CDR3 coding DNA: TGTGCCAGCAGCCACGGGACGGCGTTGTCCGAGCAGTACTTC. Translated: CASSHGTALSEQYF.

The rearrangement joins TRBV19 to TRBJ2-2; 7 bases fit TRBD1. With 6 bases clipped from V and 6 bases from J, the junction kept 16 bases outside the gene matches. This CDR3 region has 17 residues. Germline assignment: CDR1 LNHDA and CDR2 SQIVND (reference sequence). CDR3 loop: CASSPPLTGAVAGELFF. CDR3 bases: TGTGCCAGTAGCCCCCCGCTAACAGGGGCGGTGGCCGGGGAGCTGTTTTTT.

V gene TRBV5-1 combines with J gene TRBJ2-7; 9 bases line up with TRBD1. From germline, CDR1 is SGHRS and CDR2 YFSETQ. CDR3 length equals 13 residues. The V segment lost 3 bases and the J segment 4 bases; nucleotides outside the gene matches: 2. The CDR3 loop is CASSWDREYEQYF. Here the CDR3 DNA reads TGCGCCAGCAGCTGGGACAGGGAATACGAGCAGTACTTC.

CDR3 sequence reads: CASSRDRGPNSPLHF. The CDR3, as DNA: TGTGCCAGCTCCCGGGACAGGGGGCCTAATTCACCCCTCCACTTT. The chain uses TRBV18 and TRBJ1-6; 12 nucleotides align to TRBD1. Losses at the gene ends were 6 bases for V and 6 bases for J; bases not matched to a gene: 3. The CDR3 covers 15 residues. Germline assignment: CDR1 KGHSH and CDR2 LQKENI.

The chain couples TRBV30 to TRBJ2-2; D not certain. The CDR3 is 14 amino acids. The germline gives CDR1 GTSNPN, CDR2 SVGIG (reference sequence). Trimming stripped 4 bases from V and 3 bases from J, with 12 bases between. Here the CDR3 DNA reads TGTGCCTGGACAAAAAATGTGGACACCGGGGAGCTGTTTTTT. The encoded protein is CAWTKNVDTGELFF.

This clone occurred once. J is TRBJ1-6 and V is TRBV19; no definite D call. CDR1 LNHDA and CDR2 SQIVND come from the germline V gene (reference sequence). V was clipped by 5 bases and J by 0 bases, with 8 bases between them. This CDR3 is 15 amino acids long. The CDR3 region is CASSEQSSYNSPLHF. DNA for the CDR3: TGTGCCAGTAGTGAACAGAGCTCCTATAATTCACCCCTCCACTTT.

The genes are TRBV10-3 and TRBJ1-1, with 8 positions matching TRBD1. J gave up 4 bases and V 5 bases, and 9 bases lay outside the gene matches. The CDR3 is 15 amino acids. CDR1 and CDR2 (germline): ENHRY, SYGVKD. This CDR3 reads CAISPGGSRRTEAFF. CDR3 in DNA: TGTGCCATCAGTCCAGGGGGCTCGAGGCGCACTGAAGCTTTCTTT.